These 5 T cell receptor beta chains originate from one sample sequenced in a study of blood T cell repertoires in COVID-19. This table comes from immunoSEQ multiplex PCR, and its TCRdb copy is limited to in-frame clones, with some not included. The table has 150,000 to 160,000 clones, 85% to 90% seen once. Sample: peripheral blood. Receptors were obtained from a woman in her 40s with acute or convalescent COVID-19.

The chain combines TRBV11-3 with TRBJ2-3; the match to TRBD2 covers 13 bases. Germline CDR1 SGHNT, CDR2 YENEEA. CDR3 size: 18 residues. V shed 1 base and J 3 bases; nucleotides not matched to a gene: 7. The CDR3 sequence: CASSLVLGLAGTTDTQYF. The CDR3 nucleotides read TGTGCCAGCAGCTTAGTTCTGGGACTAGCGGGAACTACAGATACGCAGTATTTT.

The chain uses TRBV5-5 and TRBJ2-2, with a weak D call TRBD1 (6 bases). The CDR3 contains 12 residues. The germline V gene has CDR1 SGHKS and CDR2 YYEKEE (reference sequence). V dropped 3 bases and J dropped 6 bases, with 6 bases sitting between them. This chain's CDR3 is CASSWTAGELFF. CDR3 sequence (DNA): TGTGCCAGCAGCTGGACAGCCGGGGAGCTGTTTTTT.

The CDR3 protein is CASSQGLAGGLARYEQYF. CDR3 DNA sequence: TGCGCCAGCAGCCAGGGACTAGCGGGAGGCCTAGCGCGCTACGAGCAGTACTTC. The V gene is TRBV5-1, the J gene TRBJ2-7; 15 bases match TRBD2. This CDR3 has 18 residues. Germline trimming cut 4 bases from V and 3 bases from J; bases unmatched to any gene: 11. From germline, CDR1 is SGHRS and CDR2 YFSETQ.

The chain carries TRBV15 and TRBJ2-1; 10 nucleotides align to TRBD2. Germline V gives CDR1 LNHNV, CDR2 YYDKDF (reference sequence). V lost 5 bases, J lost 6 bases, and 4 bases stayed unmatched. The CDR3 runs to 14 residues. The CDR3 sequence is CATSGRLAGNEQFF. CDR3 nucleotides: TGTGCCACCAGCGGACGACTAGCGGGCAATGAGCAGTTCTTC.

V usage is TRBV5-1 and J usage is TRBJ2-2; 9 nucleotides align to TRBD2. In germline, CDR1 is SGHRS, CDR2 YFSETQ. Trimming at V came to 1 base and at J to 11 bases, leaving 15 bases not matched to a gene. The length of the CDR3 is 17 residues. The CDR3 nucleotides are TGCGCCAGCAGCTTGACTCCAGCGGGGGGTACGGTTGGTGAGCTGTTTTTT. This sequence encodes CASSLTPAGGTVGELFF.